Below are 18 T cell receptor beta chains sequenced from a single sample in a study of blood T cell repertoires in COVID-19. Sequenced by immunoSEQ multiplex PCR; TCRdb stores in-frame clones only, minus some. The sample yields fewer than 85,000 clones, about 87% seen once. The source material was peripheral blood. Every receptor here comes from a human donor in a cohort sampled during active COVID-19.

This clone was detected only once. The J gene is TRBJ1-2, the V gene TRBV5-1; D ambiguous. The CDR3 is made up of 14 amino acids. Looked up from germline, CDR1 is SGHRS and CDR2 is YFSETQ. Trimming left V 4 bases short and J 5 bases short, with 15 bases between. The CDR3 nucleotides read TGCGCCAGCAGCGCCGCCGCGGGAGGATATGGCTACACCTTC. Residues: CASSAAAGGYGYTF.

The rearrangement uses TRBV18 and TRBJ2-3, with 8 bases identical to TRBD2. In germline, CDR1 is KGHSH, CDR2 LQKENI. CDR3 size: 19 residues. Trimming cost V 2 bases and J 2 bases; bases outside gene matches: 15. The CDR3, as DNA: TGTGCCAGCTCACCAATAACCCAGTGGACTAGCCGGACCACAGATACGCAGTATTTT. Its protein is CASSPITQWTSRTTDTQYF.

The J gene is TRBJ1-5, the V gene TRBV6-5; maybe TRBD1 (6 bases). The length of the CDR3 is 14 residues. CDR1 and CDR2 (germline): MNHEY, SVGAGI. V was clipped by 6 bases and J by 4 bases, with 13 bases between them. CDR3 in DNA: TGTGCCAGCAGCGGGGGGGCGTCGAATCAGCCCCAGCATTTT. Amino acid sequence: CASSGGASNQPQHF.

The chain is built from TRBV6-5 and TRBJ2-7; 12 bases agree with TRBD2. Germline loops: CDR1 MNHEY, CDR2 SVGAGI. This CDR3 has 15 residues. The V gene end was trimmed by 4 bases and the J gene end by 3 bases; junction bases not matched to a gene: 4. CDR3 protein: CASSSTSGGNYEQYF. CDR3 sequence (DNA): TGTGCCAGCAGTTCGACTAGCGGGGGCAACTACGAGCAGTACTTC.

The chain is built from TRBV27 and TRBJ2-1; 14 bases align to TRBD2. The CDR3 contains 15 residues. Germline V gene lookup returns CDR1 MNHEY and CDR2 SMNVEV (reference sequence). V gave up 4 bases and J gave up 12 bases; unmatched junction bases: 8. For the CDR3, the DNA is TGTGCCAGCAGTTACGCCGGGACTAGCGGGAGAGTGCAGTTCTTC. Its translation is CASSYAGTSGRVQFF.

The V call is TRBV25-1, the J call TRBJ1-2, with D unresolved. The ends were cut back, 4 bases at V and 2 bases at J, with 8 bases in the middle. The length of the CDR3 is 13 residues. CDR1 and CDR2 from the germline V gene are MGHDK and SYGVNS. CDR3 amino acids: CASSGAGNYGYTF. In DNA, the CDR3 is TGTGCCAGCAGTGGTGCGGGGAACTATGGCTACACCTTC.

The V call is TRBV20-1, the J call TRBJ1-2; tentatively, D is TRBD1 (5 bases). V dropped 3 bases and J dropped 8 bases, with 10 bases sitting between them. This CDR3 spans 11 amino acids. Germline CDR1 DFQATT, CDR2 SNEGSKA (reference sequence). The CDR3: CSARQGAGYTF. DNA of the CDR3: TGCAGTGCTAGGCAAGGGGCCGGCTACACCTTC.

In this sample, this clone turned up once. The CDR3 sequence is CASRRRQGAVFLPSSYNSPLHF. The CDR3 DNA reads as TGTGCCAGCAGGCGAAGACAGGGTGCTGTCTTTCTTCCGAGCTCCTATAATTCACCCCTCCACTTT. The chain is built from TRBV28 and TRBJ1-6; 7 bases agree with TRBD1. This CDR3 comprises 22 residues. CDR1 MDHEN and CDR2 SYDVKM come from the germline V gene. The junction had 23 bases not matched to a gene; V was cut back by 6 bases and J by 0 bases.

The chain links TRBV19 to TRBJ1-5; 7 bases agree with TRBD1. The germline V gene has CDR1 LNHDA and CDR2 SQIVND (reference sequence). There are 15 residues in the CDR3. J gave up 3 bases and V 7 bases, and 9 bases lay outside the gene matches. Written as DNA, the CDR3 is TGTGCCAGTAACGACAGGGACGGCTACAATCAGCCCCAGCATTTT. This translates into CASNDRDGYNQPQHF.

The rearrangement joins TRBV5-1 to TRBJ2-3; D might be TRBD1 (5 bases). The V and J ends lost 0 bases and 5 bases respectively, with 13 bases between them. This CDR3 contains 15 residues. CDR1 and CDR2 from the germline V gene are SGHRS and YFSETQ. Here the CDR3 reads CASSLELGAQDTQYF. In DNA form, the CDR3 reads TGCGCCAGCAGCTTGGAGTTAGGGGCACAAGATACGCAGTATTTT.

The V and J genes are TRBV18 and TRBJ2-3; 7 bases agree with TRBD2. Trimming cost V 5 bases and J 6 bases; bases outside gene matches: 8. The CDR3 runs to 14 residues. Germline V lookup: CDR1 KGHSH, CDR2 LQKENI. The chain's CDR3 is CASSVRGSVDTQYF. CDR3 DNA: TGTGCCAGCTCAGTGCGGGGGTCCGTTGATACGCAGTATTTT. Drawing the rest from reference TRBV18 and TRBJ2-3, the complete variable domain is NAGVMQNPRHLVRRRGQEARLRCSPMKGHSHVYWYRQLPEEGLKFMVYLQKENIIDESGMPKERFSAEFPKEGPSILRIQQVVRGDSAAYFCASSVRGSVDTQYFGPGTRLTVL.

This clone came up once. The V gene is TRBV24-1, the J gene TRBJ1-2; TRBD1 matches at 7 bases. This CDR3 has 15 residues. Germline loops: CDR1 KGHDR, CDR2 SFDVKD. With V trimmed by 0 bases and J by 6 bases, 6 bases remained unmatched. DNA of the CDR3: TGTGCCACCAGTGATTTGGGGGACAGTGCCGATGGCTACACCTTC. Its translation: CATSDLGDSADGYTF.

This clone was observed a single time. The CDR3 spells CSVVVAGYQETQYF. DNA of the CDR3: TGCAGCGTTGTGGTAGCGGGGTACCAAGAGACCCAGTACTTC. This chain links TRBV29-1 with TRBJ2-5; the match to TRBD2 covers 8 bases. This CDR3 comprises 14 residues. Germline CDR1 is SQVTM and CDR2 is ANQGSEA. V was pared by 4 bases and J by 0 bases, with 4 bases of the junction left unmatched.

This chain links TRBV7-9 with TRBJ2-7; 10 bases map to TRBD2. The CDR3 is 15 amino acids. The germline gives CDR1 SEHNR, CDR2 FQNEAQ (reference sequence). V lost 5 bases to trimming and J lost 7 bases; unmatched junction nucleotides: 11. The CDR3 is CASSPPSGGISEQYF. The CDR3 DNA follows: TGTGCCAGCAGCCCCCCTAGCGGGGGAATTTCGGAGCAGTACTTC.

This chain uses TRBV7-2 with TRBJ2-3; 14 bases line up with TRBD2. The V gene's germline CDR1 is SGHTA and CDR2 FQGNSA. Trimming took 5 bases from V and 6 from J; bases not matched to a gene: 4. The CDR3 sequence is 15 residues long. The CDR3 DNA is TGTGCCAGCAGCCAGGGACTAGCGGGAGCGGATACGCAGTATTTT. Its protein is CASSQGLAGADTQYF.

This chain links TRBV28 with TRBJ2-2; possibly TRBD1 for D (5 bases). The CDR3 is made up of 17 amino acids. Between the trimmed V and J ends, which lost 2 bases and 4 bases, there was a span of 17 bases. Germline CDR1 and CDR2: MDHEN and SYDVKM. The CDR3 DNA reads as TGTGCCAGCAGTTTAGTACAATCCGACAGTTCCACCGGGGAGCTGTTTTTT. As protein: CASSLVQSDSSTGELFF. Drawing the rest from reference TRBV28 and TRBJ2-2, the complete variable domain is DVKVTQSSRYLVKRTGEKVFLECVQDMDHENMFWYRQDPGLGLRLIYFSYDVKMKEKGDIPEGYSVSREKKERFSLILESASTNQTSMYLCASSLVQSDSSTGELFFGEGSRLTVL.

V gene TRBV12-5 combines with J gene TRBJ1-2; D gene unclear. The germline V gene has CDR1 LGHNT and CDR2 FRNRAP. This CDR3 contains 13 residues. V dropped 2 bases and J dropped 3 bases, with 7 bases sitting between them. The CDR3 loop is CASGLYGDYGYTF. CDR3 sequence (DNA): TGTGCTAGTGGTTTGTACGGAGACTATGGCTACACCTTC.

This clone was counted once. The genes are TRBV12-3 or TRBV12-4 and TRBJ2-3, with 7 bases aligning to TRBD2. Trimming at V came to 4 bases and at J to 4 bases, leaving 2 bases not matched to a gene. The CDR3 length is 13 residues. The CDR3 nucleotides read TGTGCCAGCAGTTCTCGGGGGGCAGATACGCAGTATTTT. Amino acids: CASSSRGADTQYF.